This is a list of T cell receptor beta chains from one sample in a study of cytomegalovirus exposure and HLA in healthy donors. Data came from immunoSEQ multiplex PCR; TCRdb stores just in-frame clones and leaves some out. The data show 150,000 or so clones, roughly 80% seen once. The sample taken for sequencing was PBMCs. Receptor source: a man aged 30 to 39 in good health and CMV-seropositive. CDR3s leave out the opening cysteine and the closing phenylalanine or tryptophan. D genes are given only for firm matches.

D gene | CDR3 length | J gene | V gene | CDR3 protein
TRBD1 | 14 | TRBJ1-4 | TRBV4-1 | ASSRTWARGNEKLF
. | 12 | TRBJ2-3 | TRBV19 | ASSSSGTTDTQY
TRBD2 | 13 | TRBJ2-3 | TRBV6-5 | ASSYRTSGGDTQY
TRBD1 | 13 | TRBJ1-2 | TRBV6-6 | ASSVRDRVGYGYT
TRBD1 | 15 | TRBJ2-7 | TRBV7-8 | ASSSPTSDRDSYEQY
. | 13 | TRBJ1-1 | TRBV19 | ASSISVVAGTEAF
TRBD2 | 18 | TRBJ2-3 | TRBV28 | ASALSGELLAGFSTDTQY
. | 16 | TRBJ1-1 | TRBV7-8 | ASSLQEATVQLNTEAF
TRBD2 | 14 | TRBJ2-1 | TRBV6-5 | ASSYSSLAGGAWTF
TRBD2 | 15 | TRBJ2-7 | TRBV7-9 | ASSPPPTSGRSYEQY
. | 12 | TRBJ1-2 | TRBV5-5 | ASSLEPVDYGYT
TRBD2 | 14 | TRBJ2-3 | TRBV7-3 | ASSKGLAVSTDTQY
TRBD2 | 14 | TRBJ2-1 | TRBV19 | ASRSRRGGLYNEQF
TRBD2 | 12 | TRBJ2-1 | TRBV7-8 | ASSPTSERDEQF
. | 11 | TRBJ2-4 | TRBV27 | ASSLSARNIQY
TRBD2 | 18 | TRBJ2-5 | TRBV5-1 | ASSWGYRGLAGAYQETQY
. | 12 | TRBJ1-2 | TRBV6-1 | ASSEGQGFYGYT
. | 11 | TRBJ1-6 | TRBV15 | ATSDGDNSPLH
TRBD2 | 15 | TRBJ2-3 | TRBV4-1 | ASSQVTREVSTDTQY
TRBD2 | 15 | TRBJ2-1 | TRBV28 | ASSSRTRSSSYNEQF
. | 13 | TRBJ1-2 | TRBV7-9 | ASSAGDTTNYGYT
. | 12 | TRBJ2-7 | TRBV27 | ASSYLSRAYEQY
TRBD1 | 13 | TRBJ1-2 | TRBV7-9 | ASSINTGGVHGYT
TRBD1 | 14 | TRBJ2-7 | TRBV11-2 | ASSLVSGGLSYEQY
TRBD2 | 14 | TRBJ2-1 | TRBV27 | ASSLKWGGSANEQF
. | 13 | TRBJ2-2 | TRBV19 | ASSITPVNTGELF
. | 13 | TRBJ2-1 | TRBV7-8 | ASSSRRPRGNEQF
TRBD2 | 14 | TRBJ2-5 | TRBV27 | ASSFSQKRGVGTQY
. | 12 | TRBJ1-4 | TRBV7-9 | ASSRDASNEKLF
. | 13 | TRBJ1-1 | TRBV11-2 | ASSPQNTGNTEAF
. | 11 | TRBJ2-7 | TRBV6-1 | ASSESHMNEQY
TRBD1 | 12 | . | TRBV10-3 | AISEGTGTYEQY
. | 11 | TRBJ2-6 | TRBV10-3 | AIGGSGANVLT
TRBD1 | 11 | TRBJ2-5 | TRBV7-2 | ASSWTGQETQY
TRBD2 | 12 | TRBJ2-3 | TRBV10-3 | AHAGEISTDTQY
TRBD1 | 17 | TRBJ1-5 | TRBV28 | ASSSNRDRGLRGNQPQH
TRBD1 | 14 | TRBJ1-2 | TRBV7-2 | ASSLEPAGGAFGYT
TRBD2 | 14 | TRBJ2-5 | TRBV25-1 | ASDRGGVSGRETQY
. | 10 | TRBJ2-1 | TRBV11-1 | ASNPSRNEQF
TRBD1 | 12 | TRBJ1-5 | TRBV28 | ASRETGQGQPQH
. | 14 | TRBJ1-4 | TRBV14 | ASSPLTGATNEKLF
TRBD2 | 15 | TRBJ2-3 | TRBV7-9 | ASSSWKGGREADTQY
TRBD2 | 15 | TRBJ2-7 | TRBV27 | SSKGLATKGDLYEQY
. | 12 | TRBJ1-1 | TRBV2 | AANPDGGNTEAF
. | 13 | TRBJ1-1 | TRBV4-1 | ASSQDGGRRTEAF
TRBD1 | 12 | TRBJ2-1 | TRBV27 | ASRGTGGLNEQF
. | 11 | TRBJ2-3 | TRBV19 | ASRGLSTDTQY
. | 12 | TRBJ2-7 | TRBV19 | ASSAQTSSYEQY
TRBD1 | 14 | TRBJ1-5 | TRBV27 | ASRDRERSSNQPQH